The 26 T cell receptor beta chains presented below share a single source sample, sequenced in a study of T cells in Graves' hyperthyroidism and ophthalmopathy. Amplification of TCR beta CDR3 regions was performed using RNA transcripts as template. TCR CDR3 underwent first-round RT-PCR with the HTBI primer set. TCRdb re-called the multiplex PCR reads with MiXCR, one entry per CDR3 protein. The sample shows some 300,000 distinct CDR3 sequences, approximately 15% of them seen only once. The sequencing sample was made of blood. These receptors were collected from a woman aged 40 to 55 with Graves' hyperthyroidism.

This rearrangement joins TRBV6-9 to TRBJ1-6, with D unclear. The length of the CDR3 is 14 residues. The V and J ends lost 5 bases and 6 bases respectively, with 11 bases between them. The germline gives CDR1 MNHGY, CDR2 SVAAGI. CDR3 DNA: TGTGCCAGCAGTCATACGGAGCCTAATTCACCCCTCCACTTT. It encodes CASSHTEPNSPLHF.

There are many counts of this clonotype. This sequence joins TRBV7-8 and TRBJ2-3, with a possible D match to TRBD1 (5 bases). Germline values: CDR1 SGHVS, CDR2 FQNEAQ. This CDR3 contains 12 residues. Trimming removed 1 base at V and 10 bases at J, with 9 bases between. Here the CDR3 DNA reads TGTGCCAGCAGCTTAGGACAGATTTCGCAGTATTTT. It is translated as CASSLGQISQYF.

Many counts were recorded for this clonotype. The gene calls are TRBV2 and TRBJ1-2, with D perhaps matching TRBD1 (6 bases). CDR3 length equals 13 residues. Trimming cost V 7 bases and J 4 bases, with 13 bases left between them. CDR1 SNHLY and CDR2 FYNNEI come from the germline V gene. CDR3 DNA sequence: TGTGCCAGCAAGCCAGGGGATAGCTATGGCTACACCTTC. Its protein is CASKPGDSYGYTF.

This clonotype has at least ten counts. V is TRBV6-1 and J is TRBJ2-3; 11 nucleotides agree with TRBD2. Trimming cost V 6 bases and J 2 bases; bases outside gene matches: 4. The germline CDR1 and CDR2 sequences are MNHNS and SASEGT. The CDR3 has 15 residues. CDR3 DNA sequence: TGTGCCAGCAGCGCGGGACTAGCGGTCACAGATACGCAGTATTTT. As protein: CASSAGLAVTDTQYF.

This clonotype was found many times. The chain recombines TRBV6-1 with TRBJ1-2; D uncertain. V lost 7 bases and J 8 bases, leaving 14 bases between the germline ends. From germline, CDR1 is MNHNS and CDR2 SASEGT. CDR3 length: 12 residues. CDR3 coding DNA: TGTGCCAGCAAAAACTTACTCGACGGCTACACCTTC. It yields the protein CASKNLLDGYTF.

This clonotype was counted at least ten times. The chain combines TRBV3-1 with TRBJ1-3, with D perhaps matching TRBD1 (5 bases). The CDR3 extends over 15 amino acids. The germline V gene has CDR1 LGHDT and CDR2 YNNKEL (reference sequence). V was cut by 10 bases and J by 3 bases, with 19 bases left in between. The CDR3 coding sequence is TGTGCCACGGCAGATCCGGGACTCAATGGAAACACCATATATTTT. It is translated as CATADPGLNGNTIYF.

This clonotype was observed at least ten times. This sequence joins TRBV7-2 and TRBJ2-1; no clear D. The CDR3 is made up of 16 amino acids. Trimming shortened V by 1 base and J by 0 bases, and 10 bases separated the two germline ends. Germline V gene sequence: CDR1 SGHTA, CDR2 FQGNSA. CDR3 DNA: TGTGCCAGCAGCTTAGTCTCCGCGAGCTCCTACAATGAGCAGTTCTTC. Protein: CASSLVSASSYNEQFF.

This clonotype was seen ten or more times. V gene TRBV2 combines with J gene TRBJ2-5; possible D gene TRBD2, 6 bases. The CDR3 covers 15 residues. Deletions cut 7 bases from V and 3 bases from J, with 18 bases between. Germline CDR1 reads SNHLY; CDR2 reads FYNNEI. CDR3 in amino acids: CASNPGRDFEETQYF. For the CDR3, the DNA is TGTGCCAGCAACCCCGGCCGGGACTTTGAAGAGACCCAGTACTTC.

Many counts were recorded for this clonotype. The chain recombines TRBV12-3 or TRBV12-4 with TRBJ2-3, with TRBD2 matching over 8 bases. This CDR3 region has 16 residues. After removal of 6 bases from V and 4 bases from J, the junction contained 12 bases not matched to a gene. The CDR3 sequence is CASSHVAGIYSDTQYF. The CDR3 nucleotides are TGTGCCAGCAGCCACGTAGCGGGGATTTACTCAGATACGCAGTATTTT.

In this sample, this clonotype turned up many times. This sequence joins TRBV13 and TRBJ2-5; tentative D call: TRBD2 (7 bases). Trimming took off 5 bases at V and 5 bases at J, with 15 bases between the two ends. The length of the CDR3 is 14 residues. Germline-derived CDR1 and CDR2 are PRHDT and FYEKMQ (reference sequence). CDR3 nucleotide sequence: TGTGCCAGCAGCCCCTCGGGGGGCGATGAGACCCAGTACTTC. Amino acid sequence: CASSPSGGDETQYF.

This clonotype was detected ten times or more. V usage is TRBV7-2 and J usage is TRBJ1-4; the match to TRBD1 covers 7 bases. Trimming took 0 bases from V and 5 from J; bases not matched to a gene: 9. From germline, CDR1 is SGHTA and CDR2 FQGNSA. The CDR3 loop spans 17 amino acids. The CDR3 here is CASSLAGGGGANEKLFF. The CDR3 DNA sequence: TGTGCCAGCAGCTTAGCGGGTGGAGGGGGCGCAAATGAAAAACTGTTTTTT.

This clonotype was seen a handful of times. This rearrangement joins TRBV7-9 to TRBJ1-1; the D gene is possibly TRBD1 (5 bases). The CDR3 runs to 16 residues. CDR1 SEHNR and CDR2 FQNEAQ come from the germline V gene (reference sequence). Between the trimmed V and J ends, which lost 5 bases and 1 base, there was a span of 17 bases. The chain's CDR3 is CASSPALTDRNTEAFF. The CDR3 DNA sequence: TGTGCCAGCAGCCCCGCCCTGACAGACCGGAACACTGAAGCTTTCTTT.

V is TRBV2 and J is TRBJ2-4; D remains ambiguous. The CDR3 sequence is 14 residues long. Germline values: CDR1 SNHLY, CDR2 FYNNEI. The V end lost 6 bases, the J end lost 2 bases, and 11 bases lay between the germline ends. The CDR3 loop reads CASRVGGTKNIQYF. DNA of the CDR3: TGTGCCAGCAGGGTGGGTGGAACCAAAAACATTCAGTACTTC.

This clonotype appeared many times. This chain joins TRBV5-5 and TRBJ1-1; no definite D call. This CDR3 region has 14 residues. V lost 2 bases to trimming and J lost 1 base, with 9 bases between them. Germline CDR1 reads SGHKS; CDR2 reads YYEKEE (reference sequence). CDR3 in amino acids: CASSFPGGNTEAFF. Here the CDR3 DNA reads TGTGCCAGCAGCTTTCCGGGAGGGAACACTGAAGCTTTCTTT.

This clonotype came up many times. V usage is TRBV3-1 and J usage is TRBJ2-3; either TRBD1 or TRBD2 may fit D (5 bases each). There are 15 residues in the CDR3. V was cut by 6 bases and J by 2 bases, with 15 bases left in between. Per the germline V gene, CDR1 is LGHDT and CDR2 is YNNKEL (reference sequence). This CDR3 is CASSRGTPPTDTQYF. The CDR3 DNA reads TGTGCCAGCAGTCGAGGGACCCCCCCCACAGATACGCAGTATTTT.

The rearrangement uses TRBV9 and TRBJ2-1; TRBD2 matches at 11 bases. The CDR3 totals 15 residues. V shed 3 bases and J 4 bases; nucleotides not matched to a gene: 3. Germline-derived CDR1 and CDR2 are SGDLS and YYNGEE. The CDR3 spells CASSAGLADYNEQFF. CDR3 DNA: TGTGCCAGCAGCGCGGGACTAGCGGATTACAATGAGCAGTTCTTC.

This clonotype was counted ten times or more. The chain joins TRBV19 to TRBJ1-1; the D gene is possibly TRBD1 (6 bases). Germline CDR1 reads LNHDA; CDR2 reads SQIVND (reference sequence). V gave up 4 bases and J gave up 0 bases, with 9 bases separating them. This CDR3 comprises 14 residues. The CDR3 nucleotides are TGTGCCAGTAGTAAGGGACACATGAACACTGAAGCTTTCTTT. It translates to CASSKGHMNTEAFF.

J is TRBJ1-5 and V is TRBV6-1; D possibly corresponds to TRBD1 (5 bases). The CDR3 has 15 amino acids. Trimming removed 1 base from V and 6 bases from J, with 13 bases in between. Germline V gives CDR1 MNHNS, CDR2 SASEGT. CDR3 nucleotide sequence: TGTGCCAGCAGTGAAGTCTTAGGGGTAGGTCAGCCCCAGCATTTT. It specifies CASSEVLGVGQPQHF.

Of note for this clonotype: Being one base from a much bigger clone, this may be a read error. CDR3 in amino acids: CASSLNGTWGNTQYF. The DNA of the CDR3 is TGTGCCAGCAGCTTAAATGGCACTTGGGGGAATACGCAGTATTTT. This chain uses TRBV11-2 with TRBJ2-3; perhaps D is TRBD1 or TRBD2 (5 bases each). CDR1 and CDR2 (germline): SGHAT, FQNNGV. Trimming left V 2 bases short and J 7 bases short, with 16 bases between. The CDR3 extends over 15 amino acids. Supplemented by reference TRBV11-2 and TRBJ2-3, the full variable domain reads EAGVAQSPRYKIIEKRQSVAFWCNPISGHATLYWYQQILGQGPKLLIQFQNNGVVDDSQLPKDRFSAERLKGVDSTLKIQPAKLEDSAVYLCASSLNGTWGNTQYFGPGTRLTVL.

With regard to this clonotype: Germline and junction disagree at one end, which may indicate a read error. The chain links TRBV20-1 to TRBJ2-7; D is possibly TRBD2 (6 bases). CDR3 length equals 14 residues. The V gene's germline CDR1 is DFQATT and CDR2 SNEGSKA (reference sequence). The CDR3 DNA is TGCAGTGTTAGAGACCCCCTGGGGGGAGGCGAGCAGTACTTC. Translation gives CSVRDPLGGGEQYF.

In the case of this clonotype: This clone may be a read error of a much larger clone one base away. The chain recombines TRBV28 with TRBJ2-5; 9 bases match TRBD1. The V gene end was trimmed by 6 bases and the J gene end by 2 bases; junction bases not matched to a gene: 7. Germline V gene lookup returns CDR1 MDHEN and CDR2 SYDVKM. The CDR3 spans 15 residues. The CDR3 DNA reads TGTGCCAGCAGGGAGGGGACAGGGAGACAAGAGACCCAGTACTTC. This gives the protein CASREGTGRQETQYF.

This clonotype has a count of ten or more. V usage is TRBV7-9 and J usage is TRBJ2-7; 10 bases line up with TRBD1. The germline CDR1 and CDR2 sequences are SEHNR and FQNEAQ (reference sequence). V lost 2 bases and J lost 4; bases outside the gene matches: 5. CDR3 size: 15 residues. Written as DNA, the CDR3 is TGTGCCAGCAGCTTATCGACAGGGGGCTGGTACGAGCAGTACTTC. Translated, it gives CASSLSTGGWYEQYF.

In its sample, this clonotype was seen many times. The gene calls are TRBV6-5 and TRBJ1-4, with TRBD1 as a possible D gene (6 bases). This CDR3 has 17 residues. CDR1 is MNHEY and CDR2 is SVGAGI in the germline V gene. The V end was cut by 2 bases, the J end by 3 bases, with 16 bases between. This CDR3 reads CASSYGGGRLANEKLFF. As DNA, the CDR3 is TGTGCCAGCAGTTACGGTGGGGGGCGGTTGGCTAATGAAAAACTGTTTTTT.

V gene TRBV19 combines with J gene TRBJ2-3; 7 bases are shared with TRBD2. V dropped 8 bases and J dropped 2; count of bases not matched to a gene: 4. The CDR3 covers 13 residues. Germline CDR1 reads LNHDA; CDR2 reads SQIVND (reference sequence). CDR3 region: CASRDYLTDTQYF. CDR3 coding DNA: TGTGCCAGTCGGGACTACCTCACAGATACGCAGTATTTT.

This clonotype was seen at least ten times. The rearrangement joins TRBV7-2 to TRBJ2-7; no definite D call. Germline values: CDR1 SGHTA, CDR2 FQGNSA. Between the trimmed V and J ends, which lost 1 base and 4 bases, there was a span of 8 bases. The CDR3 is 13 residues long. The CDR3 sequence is CASSLGSHYEQYF. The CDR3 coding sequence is TGTGCCAGCAGCTTAGGGTCTCATTACGAGCAGTACTTC.

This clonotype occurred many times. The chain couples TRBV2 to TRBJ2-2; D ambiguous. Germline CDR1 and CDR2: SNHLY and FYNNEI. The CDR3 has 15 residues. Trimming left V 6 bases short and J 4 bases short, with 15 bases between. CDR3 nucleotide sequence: TGTGCCAGCAGCGAAAGGGCGTATGGCACCGGGGAGCTGTTTTTT. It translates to CASSERAYGTGELFF.